What follows are 28 T cell receptor beta chains derived from one specimen sequenced in a study of immune characterization of retroperitoneal liposarcoma. TCRdb re-analysed the PCR reads in MiXCR, keeping a single row per CDR3 protein. The sample holds about 10,000 distinct CDR3 sequences, approximately 28% seen once. Sequencing was done on a sample of tumor tissue. These receptors were obtained from a male donor with retroperitoneal liposarcoma.

The chain has TRBV12-3 or TRBV12-4 and TRBJ2-1, with D maybe TRBD1 (6 bases). Trimming removed 6 bases at V and 10 bases at J, with 16 bases between. CDR3 size: 13 residues. The CDR3 is CASRTGLDYEQFF. The CDR3 DNA is TGTGCCAGCAGAACAGGGCTCGACTACGAGCAGTTCTTC.

The chain is built from TRBV6-6 and TRBJ2-1; D perhaps matches TRBD1 (5 bases). CDR1 and CDR2 from the germline V gene are MNHNY and SVGAGI (reference sequence). This CDR3 has 12 residues. V lost 2 bases, J lost 10 bases, and 9 bases lay in between. CDR3 sequence (DNA): TGTGCCAGCAGTTACACAGGCTTGGAGCAGTTCTTC. Protein sequence: CASSYTGLEQFF.

This rearrangement joins TRBV11-3 to TRBJ2-1; D is perhaps TRBD1 (6 bases). This CDR3 has 12 residues. V was cut by 5 bases and J by 10 bases, with 12 bases left in between. In germline, CDR1 is SGHNT, CDR2 YENEEA. The CDR3 DNA sequence: TGTGCCAGCAGCCAGGGGCCCTACGAGCAGTTCTTC. Translating it yields CASSQGPYEQFF.

This chain joins TRBV27 and TRBJ2-5, with 7 bases matching TRBD2. The CDR3 covers 14 residues. The V gene's germline CDR1 is MNHEY and CDR2 SMNVEV (reference sequence). V was clipped by 5 bases and J by 5 bases; unmatched bases: 8. CDR3 nucleotide sequence: TGTGCCAGCAGTGGTGGGAGGGCCGACGAGACCCAGTACTTC. The encoded protein is CASSGGRADETQYF.

This clonotype was detected ten times or more. J is TRBJ1-5 and V is TRBV7-2; D is unresolved. Germline CDR1 reads SGHTA; CDR2 reads FQGNSA. The V gene lost 1 base and the J gene lost 0 bases, with 10 bases spanning the gap. The length of the CDR3 is 16 residues. The DNA for the CDR3 is TGTGCCAGCAGCTTAGACGCGGGGTTTAGCAATCAGCCCCAGCATTTT. This encodes CASSLDAGFSNQPQHF.

On this clonotype itself: At one of its ends the junction is not consistent with the germline gene, which may arise from a read error. This chain uses TRBV6-6 with TRBJ1-2; weak D call: TRBD1 (6 bases). The CDR3 consists of 14 residues. Germline assignment: CDR1 MNHNY and CDR2 SVGAGI (reference sequence). CDR3 nucleotides: TGTGCCAGCAACCCCCAGGGGTCGCTTCTTGGCGACACCTTC. This gives the protein CASNPQGSLLGDTF.

This chain joins TRBV7-3 and TRBJ2-3, with D uncertain. The V and J ends lost 4 bases and 4 bases respectively, with 9 bases between them. CDR1 is SGHTA and CDR2 is FQGTGA in the germline V gene. The CDR3 sequence is 13 residues long. The CDR3 region is CASSSAQADTQYF. CDR3 coding DNA: TGTGCCAGCAGCTCTGCCCAAGCAGATACGCAGTATTTT. Variable domain in full (rest from reference TRBV7-3 and TRBJ2-3): GAGVSQTPSNKVTEKGKYVELRCDPISGHTALYWYRQSLGQGPEFLIYFQGTGAADDSGLPNDRFFAVRPEGSVSTLKIQRTERGDSAVYLCASSSAQADTQYFGPGTRLTVL.

The rearrangement uses TRBV25-1 and TRBJ1-5, with 7 bases aligning to TRBD1. Germline assignment: CDR1 MGHDK and CDR2 SYGVNS. The CDR3 runs 14 residues. Trimming took 4 bases from V and 7 from J; bases not matched to a gene: 7. The CDR3 DNA is TGTGCCAGCAGTGCCGAGGGGGCATACCAGCCCCAGCATTTT. This gives the protein CASSAEGAYQPQHF.

Points on this clonotype: Since a much larger clone is just one base distant, this may be a read error. Because the CDR3 is missing its conserved closing phenylalanine or tryptophan, this is likely a read error. This sequence joins TRBV6-2 or TRBV6-3 and TRBJ2-1, with unresolved D. This CDR3 is built from 11 residues. V shed 5 bases and J shed 10 bases, with 9 bases lying between them. Germline V gene data show CDR1 as MNHEY and CDR2 as SVGEGT. The CDR3 sequence: CASSDLREQFS. The CDR3 nucleotides read TGTGCCAGCAGTGACCTGCGCGAGCAGTTCTCC.

This chain uses TRBV19 with TRBJ2-1; D possibly corresponds to TRBD2 (6 bases). CDR1 is LNHDA, CDR2 SQIVND, per germline (reference sequence). Trimming took 7 bases from V and 0 from J, leaving 16 bases between them. The CDR3 is made up of 16 amino acids. CDR3 bases: TGTGCCAGTACCTCCCGGGGCGGGAACTCCTACAATGAGCAGTTCTTC. This sequence encodes CASTSRGGNSYNEQFF.

This clonotype is medium-sized. This sequence joins TRBV7-9 and TRBJ2-5; TRBD2 aligns across 12 bases. This CDR3 is 15 amino acids long. The germline V gene has CDR1 SEHNR and CDR2 FQNEAQ (reference sequence). Trimming at V came to 4 bases and at J to 2 bases, leaving 2 bases not matched to a gene. The CDR3 loop is CASSYGLAGQETQYF. The CDR3 coding sequence is TGTGCCAGCAGCTACGGACTAGCGGGGCAAGAGACCCAGTACTTC.

This clonotype is termed medium-sized. This rearrangement joins TRBV6-6 to TRBJ2-1, with D hard to call. The J call is doubtful: the DNA matches TRBJ2-7 better. The length of the CDR3 is 13 residues. Germline V gives CDR1 MNHNY, CDR2 SVGAGI (reference sequence). The CDR3 bases are TGTGCCAGCAGTTACTCGGGGTGGTACGAGCAGTACTTC. Translation gives CASSYSGWYEQYF.

This clonotype occurred many times. The rearrangement links TRBV6-1 to TRBJ2-3, with TRBD1 matching over 7 bases. V dropped 5 bases and J dropped 5; count of bases not matched to a gene: 16. The CDR3 consists of 17 residues. Germline lookup yields CDR1 MNHNS and CDR2 SASEGT. In nucleotides, the CDR3 is TGTGCCAGCAGTAAAACCCTTTCGACAGGGCGAGGAGATACGCAGTATTTT. Protein product: CASSKTLSTGRGDTQYF.

This clonotype came up a few times. This chain links TRBV12-3 or TRBV12-4 with TRBJ2-1; 9 bases agree with TRBD2. The junction had 12 bases not matched to a gene; V was cut back by 10 bases and J by 5 bases. CDR3 length: 15 residues. The CDR3 loop reads CATSPPASGNNEQFF. The CDR3 nucleotides are TGTGCCACCTCTCCCCCCGCTAGCGGGAACAATGAGCAGTTCTTC.

The rearrangement joins TRBV7-1 to TRBJ2-5; possibly TRBD2 for D (5 bases). The J call may be faulty, since TRBJ2-7 better matches the DNA end. TRBV7-1 is identified as an open reading frame with a role that is uncertain. The CDR3 spans 12 residues. This chain's CDR3 is CASSWEYREQYF. The CDR3 DNA reads as TGTGCCAGCAGCTGGGAGTACCGCGAGCAGTACTTC.

The CDR3 here is CASSSRAGYEQYF. The CDR3 DNA reads as TGTGCCAGCAGTTCCCGGGCTGGCTACGAGCAGTACTTC. The rearrangement uses TRBV6-1 and TRBJ2-5, with D unclear. Matching the DNA end better, TRBJ2-7 makes the J call doubtful. The CDR3 totals 13 residues. The V gene's germline CDR1 is MNHNS and CDR2 SASEGT.

This chain links TRBV11-2 with TRBJ2-7, with D possibly TRBD1 on 7 matching bases. There are 16 residues in the CDR3. The V gene's germline CDR1 is SGHAT and CDR2 FQNNGV. Trimming removed 5 bases at V and 9 bases at J, with 26 bases between. In nucleotides, the CDR3 is TGTGCCAGCAGCACAAGCCGGGGGACAGCTAAAGGGGCGCAGTACTTC. Protein product: CASSTSRGTAKGAQYF.

In its sample, this clonotype is medium-sized (0.01 to 0.1%). The rearrangement joins TRBV12-3 or TRBV12-4 to TRBJ2-2; 9 nucleotides align to TRBD1. The CDR3 extends over 15 amino acids. V trimming: 5 bases; J trimming: 3 bases; junction bases outside the gene matches: 4. CDR3 amino acids: CASSGGDRDTGELFF. Written as DNA, the CDR3 is TGTGCCAGCAGTGGGGGGGACAGGGACACCGGGGAGCTGTTTTTT.

The chain joins TRBV19 to TRBJ2-6, with unresolved D. V was shortened by 7 bases and J by 0 bases, with 7 bases between the two germline ends. The germline CDR1 and CDR2 sequences are LNHDA and SQIVND (reference sequence). The CDR3 totals 14 residues. CDR3 loop: CASTKTSGANVLTF. The CDR3, as DNA: TGTGCCAGTACGAAGACCTCTGGGGCCAACGTCCTGACTTTC.

CDR3 amino acids: CASSGGPQPQHF. The DNA for the CDR3 is TGTGCCAGCAGCGGTGGTCCTCAGCCCCAGCATTTT. The genes are TRBV6-1 and TRBJ1-5; D gene ambiguous. The CDR3 loop spans 12 amino acids. V shed 6 bases and J shed 6 bases, with 9 bases lying between them. Germline lookup yields CDR1 MNHNS and CDR2 SASEGT.

This chain links TRBV7-2 with TRBJ2-6; 7 nucleotides line up with TRBD2. The CDR3 runs to 19 residues. In germline, CDR1 is SGHTA, CDR2 FQGNSA. The ends lost 1 base at V and 4 bases at J; junction bases unmatched: 13. Here the CDR3 DNA reads TGTGCCAGCAGCTTAGAGGATTGGCGGGGGACGGGGGGGGCCAACGTCCTGACTTTC. The encoded protein is CASSLEDWRGTGGANVLTF.

The sample holds many counts of this clonotype. The chain uses TRBV6-1 and TRBJ2-1, with D hard to call. This CDR3 is 12 amino acids long. CDR1 is MNHNS, CDR2 SASEGT, per germline. Trimming took 4 bases from V and 13 from J, leaving 14 bases between them. CDR3 sequence: CASSASAKTQFF. In nucleotides, the CDR3 is TGTGCCAGCAGTGCCTCAGCCAAGACCCAGTTCTTC.

V is TRBV6-1 and J is TRBJ2-1; D unclear. TRBJ2-7 explains the end of the DNA better; the J call may be wrong. The germline CDR1 and CDR2 sequences are MNHNS and SASEGT. The CDR3 is made up of 16 amino acids. The CDR3 loop is CASSEPARAAYNEQYF. CDR3 DNA sequence: TGTGCCAGCAGTGAACCCGCACGGGCGGCCTACAATGAGCAGTACTTC.

This clonotype is classed as medium-sized (0.01 to 0.1%). The chain couples TRBV12-3 or TRBV12-4 to TRBJ2-2, with 14 bases matching TRBD2. J gave up 8 bases and V 4 bases, and 15 bases lay outside the gene matches. The CDR3 runs to 19 residues. CDR3 bases: TGTGCCAGCAGTTCCGAGGGACTAGCGGGGGCCCATGTCGGAGGGGAGCTGTTTTTT. Translated: CASSSEGLAGAHVGGELFF.

This clonotype was recorded many times. The genes are TRBV12-3 or TRBV12-4 and TRBJ2-1, with D unclear. Trimming removed 1 base from V and 10 bases from J, with 26 bases in between. The CDR3 totals 18 residues. CDR3 in DNA: TGTGCCAGCAGTTTAGGACGGCCGGGTACACTCCCCCTCTACGAGCAGTTCTTC. It encodes CASSLGRPGTLPLYEQFF.

The chain employs TRBV6-1 and TRBJ2-1, with D perhaps matching TRBD2 (6 bases). The V and J ends lost 7 bases and 2 bases respectively, with 15 bases between them. The V gene's germline CDR1 is MNHNS and CDR2 SASEGT. The CDR3 spans 15 residues. CDR3 sequence reads: CASTLGAGTYNEQFF. CDR3 in DNA: TGTGCCAGCACCCTAGGGGCGGGGACCTACAATGAGCAGTTCTTC.

This clonotype is labeled medium-sized. The V and J genes are TRBV7-2 and TRBJ2-1, with TRBD2 matching over 8 bases. This CDR3 region has 15 residues. The trim removed 5 bases at V and 10 bases at J, leaving 13 bases unmatched. Germline V gene lookup returns CDR1 SGHTA and CDR2 FQGNSA. The CDR3 is CASSPLRGGSYEQFF. The CDR3 DNA is TGTGCCAGCAGCCCCCTACGGGGGGGATCCTACGAGCAGTTCTTC. The full variable domain, completed using reference TRBV7-2 and TRBJ2-1, is GAGVSQSPSNKVTEKGKDVELRCDPISGHTALYWYRQSLGQGLEFLIYFQGNSAPDKSGLPSDRFSAERTGGSVSTLTIQRTQQEDSAVYLCASSPLRGGSYEQFFGPGTRLTVL.

To note about this clonotype: A much larger clone differs from this one at a single base, so this may be a read error. The chain employs TRBV12-3 or TRBV12-4 and TRBJ2-3, with 13 bases that match TRBD2. The CDR3 is 16 amino acids. With 6 bases clipped from V and 7 bases from J, the junction kept 10 bases outside the gene matches. Written as DNA, the CDR3 is TGTGCCAGCAGCCCACTAGCGGGGGGGCGGCCATATACGCAGTATTTT. Its translation: CASSPLAGGRPYTQYF.